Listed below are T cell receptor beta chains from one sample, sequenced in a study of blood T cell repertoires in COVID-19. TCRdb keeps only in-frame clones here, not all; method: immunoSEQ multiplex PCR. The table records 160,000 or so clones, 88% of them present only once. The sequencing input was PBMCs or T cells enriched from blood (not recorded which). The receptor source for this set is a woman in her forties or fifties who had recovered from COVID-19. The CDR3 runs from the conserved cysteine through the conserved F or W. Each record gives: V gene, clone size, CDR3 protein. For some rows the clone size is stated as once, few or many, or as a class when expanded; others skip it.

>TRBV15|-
CATSRDRQGVSGNTIYF
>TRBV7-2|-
CASSLALLAGGADTQYF
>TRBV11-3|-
CASSPQKGGTEAFF
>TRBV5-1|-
CASSYSPSTDRGGSYEQYF
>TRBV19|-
CASSIGAGAEPQHF
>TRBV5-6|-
CASSFRGIQSLGEAFF
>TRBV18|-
CASSHRGRGLAGQETQYF
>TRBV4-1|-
CASSLGTGRIQPQHF
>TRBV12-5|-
CASGLVRGAEAFF
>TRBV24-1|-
CATSDPQDTQYF
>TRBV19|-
CASSPKGRGNQPQHF
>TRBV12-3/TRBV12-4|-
CASSRQNQPQHF
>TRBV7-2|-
CASSLSSGGAGEQYF
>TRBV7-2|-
CASSLYLAGGRGEQFF
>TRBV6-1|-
CASSEGEAHGYTF
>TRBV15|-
CATSGLLQGASHGYTF
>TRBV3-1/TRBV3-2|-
CASSRPGPGELFF
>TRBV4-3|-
CASSRRTGRNQPQHF
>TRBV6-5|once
CASRAGDRGYNEQFF
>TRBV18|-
CASSPQAGPGETQYF
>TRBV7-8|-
CASSPTGREQYF
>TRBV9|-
CASSVAFPGGRTDTQYF
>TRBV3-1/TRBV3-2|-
CASSQDQRGGADTQYF
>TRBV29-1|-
CSVGQGTGELFF
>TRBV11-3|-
CASSLQTKNTEAFF
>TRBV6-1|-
CASSDPPLTGKYGYTF
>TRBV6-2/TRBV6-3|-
CASSLTLTGGDTEAFF
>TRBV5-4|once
CASSEGQGRDEQYF
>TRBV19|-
CASSKGQYTGELFF
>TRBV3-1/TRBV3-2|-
CASSLRPLAPERETQYF
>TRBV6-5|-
CASSRDREFGNTIYF
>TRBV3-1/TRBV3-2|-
CASRGGQGRTEAFF
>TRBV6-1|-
CASSEGTDKSGYTF
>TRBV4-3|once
CASSQGHGQQETQYF
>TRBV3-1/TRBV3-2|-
CASSQGLAGASAGELFF
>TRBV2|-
CASSPGQMSSPLHF
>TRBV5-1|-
CASSFSAGQETQYF
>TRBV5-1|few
CASSLGTGGPAKNIQYF
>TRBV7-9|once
CASSPPTAHSRFPNEGYTF
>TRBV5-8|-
CASSLSPGAGANVLTF
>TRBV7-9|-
CASSSGQGQNYGYTF
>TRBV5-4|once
CASSQGPQFNTGELFF
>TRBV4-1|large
CASSHASGGNTGELFF
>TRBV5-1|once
CASRKAGAGSTDTQYF
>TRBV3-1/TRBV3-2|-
CASSQDPGQETQYF